Presented here are 6 T cell receptor beta chains from one specimen sequenced in a study of lymphopenia after photon versus proton radiotherapy. Here immunoSEQ multiplex PCR was the method, and the copy in TCRdb shows in-frame clones only, minus some. This table holds 53,000 or so clones, over 70% found once. The source material was peripheral blood, sampled from a patient treated with photon-based radiotherapy. Source of these receptors: a man between 45 and 60 years old with gastric cancer.

This clone was detected a few times. The rearrangement joins TRBV7-8 to TRBJ2-7, with a weak D call TRBD2 (6 bases). Trimming took off 5 bases at V and 0 bases at J, with 14 bases between the two ends. The CDR3 sequence is 15 residues long. Germline CDR1 reads SGHVS; CDR2 reads FQNEAQ. Here the CDR3 reads CASSRDSSSSYEQYF. The CDR3 DNA sequence: TGTGCCAGCAGCAGGGACTCCTCGAGCTCCTACGAGCAGTACTTC.

V is TRBV18 and J is TRBJ2-7; TRBD1 aligns across 8 bases. The CDR3 extends over 15 amino acids. The germline CDR1 and CDR2 sequences are KGHSH and LQKENI. J was trimmed by 5 bases and V by 6 bases; bases with no gene match: 12. CDR3 DNA: TGTGCCAGCTCGCTAGAGCAGACAGGGGTCCACGAGCAGTACTTC. Protein sequence: CASSLEQTGVHEQYF.

This clone has just one count. This chain joins TRBV11-2 and TRBJ2-5; the D call may be TRBD1 or TRBD2 (5 bases each). CDR3 length equals 14 residues. CDR1 is SGHAT, CDR2 FQNNGV, per germline. V was shortened by 1 base and J by 5 bases, with 11 bases between the two germline ends. Written as DNA, the CDR3 is TGTGCCAGCAGCTTAGGGGGCGGGCAGGAGACCCAGTACTTC. Its protein is CASSLGGGQETQYF.

About this clone itself: The same CDR3 arises from other DNA sequences in this sample as well. The chain carries TRBV6-4 and TRBJ2-2; a possible D gene is TRBD2 (6 bases). Per the germline V gene, CDR1 is MRHNA and CDR2 is SNTAGT. Trimming stripped 0 bases from V and 3 bases from J, with 11 bases between. The CDR3 length is 16 residues. This CDR3 reads CASSDSAGRDTGELFF. In DNA, the CDR3 is TGTGCCAGCAGTGACTCGGCGGGACGGGACACCGGGGAGCTGTTTTTT.

The chain is built from TRBV19 and TRBJ2-3; 7 bases are shared with TRBD2. Germline trimming cut 6 bases from V and 2 bases from J; bases unmatched to any gene: 5. CDR1 LNHDA and CDR2 SQIVND come from the germline V gene (reference sequence). This CDR3 spans 14 amino acids. The CDR3 bases are TGTGCCAGTAGCGGGAGGATCCCCACAGATACGCAGTATTTT. It translates to CASSGRIPTDTQYF.

This chain links TRBV5-1 with TRBJ2-1; the D gene is possibly TRBD2 (5 bases). CDR1 is SGHRS and CDR2 is YFSETQ in the germline V gene. The CDR3 extends over 15 amino acids. Trimming removed 6 bases at V and 0 bases at J, with 13 bases between. The CDR3 bases are TGCGCCAGCAAAGTCGGAGGAAACTCCTACAATGAGCAGTTCTTC. As protein: CASKVGGNSYNEQFF.